This T cell receptor (beta chain) was documented in a study of immune characterization of retroperitoneal liposarcoma (dated by TCRdb to about 2019). The method behind the library was PCR. These reads were obtained on a NextSeq 500. TCRdb reprocessing: public reads trimmed at Q25 with fastp, clones called with MiXCR, in-frame beta chains kept. Each CDR3 protein appears once, grouped with its most common genes and DNA. This sample comprises fewer than 11,000 distinct CDR3 sequences, 28% of them detected only once. Around 8.5% of the sample is in the top ten clones. CDR1 and CDR2 are drawn from the germline V gene: SGHNT, YENEEA. The CDR3 holds 17 amino acids from the cysteine to the phenylalanine. The read is trimmed to its CDR3 DNA, 51 bases read in frame from base 1. Compared with the rest of its sample, this clonotype is medium-sized (0.01 to 0.1%). The target of this receptor is not known. No base qualities exist here, and no much larger clone lies one base off it.

Sequencing was performed on tumor tissue. The chain is made from TRBV11-3 and TRBJ2-1, with the D gene not clear enough to name. The DNA matches TRBJ2-7 better at its end, which makes the J call doubtful. This TCR derives from a male donor with retroperitoneal liposarcoma. Read as DNA, the sequence is TGTGCCAGCAGCTTAGATCTTGTGGCCGACCCGCAGGACGAGCAGTACTTC. Its coded protein is CASSLDLVADPQDEQYF.